A single sample gave rise to the 17 T cell receptor beta chains below, sequenced in a study of blood T cell repertoires in COVID-19. TCRdb's table, derived via immunoSEQ multiplex PCR, lists solely in-frame clones and lacks some. The sample records more than 45,000 clones, roughly 84% being singletons. Sequencing was performed on peripheral blood. These receptors all stem from a human donor with active COVID-19. The donor label of this sample is uncertain.

The chain has TRBV18 and TRBJ2-5, with 12 nucleotides matching TRBD2. The CDR3 spans 15 residues. V dropped 4 bases and J dropped 3; count of bases not matched to a gene: 3. CDR1 and CDR2 from the germline V gene are KGHSH and LQKENI. The CDR3 bases are TGTGCCAGCTCACTACTAGCGGGGGGCGAAGAGACCCAGTACTTC. Translation: CASSLLAGGEETQYF.

This clone came up once. This sequence joins TRBV11-3 and TRBJ1-1; tentative D call: TRBD1 (6 bases). The CDR3 consists of 14 residues. Trimming stripped 5 bases from V and 5 bases from J, with 15 bases between. Germline V gene data show CDR1 as SGHNT and CDR2 as YENEEA. CDR3 coding DNA: TGTGCCAGCAGCCTTCAAGGGGGTCGGACTGAAGCTTTCTTT. This codes for CASSLQGGRTEAFF.

A few counts support this clone. The rearrangement joins TRBV7-9 to TRBJ2-7; 7 nucleotides align to TRBD1. The CDR3 runs to 16 residues. The germline V gene encodes CDR1 SEHNR and CDR2 FQNEAQ (reference sequence). V gave up 3 bases and J gave up 5 bases; unmatched junction bases: 13. This chain's CDR3 is CASSFSQGRRGNEQYF. CDR3 DNA sequence: TGTGCCAGCAGCTTCTCTCAAGGGCGCAGGGGGAACGAGCAGTACTTC.

The chain recombines TRBV20-1 with TRBJ1-2, with D maybe TRBD1 (5 bases). The CDR3 totals 11 residues. The V gene's germline CDR1 is DFQATT and CDR2 SNEGSKA (reference sequence). V gave up 3 bases and J gave up 6 bases, with 8 bases separating them. The CDR3 here is CSASPGDGYTF. CDR3 nucleotides: TGCAGTGCTAGTCCGGGGGATGGCTACACCTTC.

This chain links TRBV7-9 with TRBJ2-1; 7 nucleotides agree with TRBD2. In germline, CDR1 is SEHNR, CDR2 FQNEAQ (reference sequence). This CDR3 has 17 residues. The V segment lost 5 bases and the J segment 3 bases; nucleotides outside the gene matches: 13. CDR3 loop: CASSPQAAGLLYNEQFF. Here the CDR3 DNA reads TGTGCCAGCAGCCCCCAGGCGGCGGGACTACTCTACAATGAGCAGTTCTTC.

The CDR3 is CASSSLLWRNEQFF. The CDR3 DNA follows: TGTGCCAGCAGCTCCCTTCTATGGAGGAATGAGCAGTTCTTC. The chain employs TRBV7-2 and TRBJ2-1; possibly TRBD2 for D (5 bases). The V gene lost 4 bases and the J gene lost 7 bases, with 14 bases spanning the gap. The CDR3 contains 14 residues. Germline CDR1 and CDR2: SGHTA and FQGNSA.

CDR3 sequence reads: CASSLDGWGLGSPLHF. The CDR3 DNA reads TGTGCCAGCAGCTTAGACGGGTGGGGCCTTGGTTCACCCCTCCACTTT. V usage is TRBV11-2 and J usage is TRBJ1-6, with D maybe TRBD1 (5 bases). V lost 0 bases and J lost 9, with 15 bases in between. CDR3 length equals 16 residues. CDR1 and CDR2 from the germline V gene are SGHAT and FQNNGV.

This clone came up a few times. This chain joins TRBV7-3 and TRBJ1-1; D might be TRBD1 (5 bases). CDR1 SGHTA and CDR2 FQGTGA come from the germline V gene. The germline V and J ends were trimmed by 5 bases and 1 base, with 11 bases remaining between them. The length of the CDR3 is 14 residues. CDR3 in amino acids: CASSPGHRNTEAFF. CDR3 DNA sequence: TGTGCCAGCAGCCCCGGACATAGGAACACTGAAGCTTTCTTT.

The rearrangement uses TRBV7-9 and TRBJ1-6; no definite D call. This CDR3 is built from 15 residues. Trimming removed 1 base from V and 7 bases from J, with 11 bases in between. CDR1 SEHNR and CDR2 FQNEAQ come from the germline V gene (reference sequence). CDR3 sequence (DNA): TGTGCCAGCAGCTTAGTCAACAGCGGGAATTCACCCCTCCACTTT. It yields the protein CASSLVNSGNSPLHF.

This clone was detected only once. The chain uses TRBV6-5 and TRBJ1-4; D may be TRBD1 (5 bases). V was pared by 2 bases and J by 7 bases, with 11 bases between. The CDR3 runs 14 residues. The germline CDR1 and CDR2 sequences are MNHEY and SVGAGI. CDR3 in amino acids: CASSYGQGGEKLFF. CDR3 nucleotides: TGTGCCAGCAGTTACGGCCAGGGTGGTGAAAAACTGTTTTTT.

In its sample, this clone was seen a few times. This sequence joins TRBV7-9 and TRBJ1-2; TRBD1 agrees at 7 bases. This CDR3 region has 13 residues. Germline V gene lookup returns CDR1 SEHNR and CDR2 FQNEAQ (reference sequence). Germline trimming cut 5 bases from V and 4 bases from J; bases unmatched to any gene: 4. The CDR3 is CASSPGGFYGYTF. CDR3 DNA sequence: TGTGCCAGCAGCCCAGGGGGGTTCTATGGCTACACCTTC.

V gene TRBV7-8 combines with J gene TRBJ1-2; TRBD1 is a possible D gene (6 bases). Germline V CDR1 and CDR2: SGHVS, FQNEAQ. The CDR3 is 13 amino acids. Trimming left V 3 bases short and J 4 bases short, with 9 bases between. CDR3 bases: TGTGCCAGCAGCTTGACCAGGGGCTATGGCTACACCTTC. Protein sequence: CASSLTRGYGYTF.

The CDR3 coding sequence is TGTGCCAGCAGTCCCGGGACTAGATACGGCGAGCAGTACTTC. Translation gives CASSPGTRYGEQYF. The chain carries TRBV7-2 and TRBJ2-7; 8 bases line up with TRBD2. This CDR3 has 14 amino acids. Trimming took 6 bases from V and 6 from J; bases not matched to a gene: 10. Looked up from germline, CDR1 is SGHTA and CDR2 is FQGNSA.

This sequence joins TRBV19 and TRBJ2-7, with 8 bases that match TRBD2. The CDR3 extends over 15 amino acids. The V and J ends lost 5 bases and 0 bases, in that order; junction bases with no gene match: 6. CDR1 and CDR2 from the germline V gene are LNHDA and SQIVND (reference sequence). The CDR3 bases are TGTGCCAGTAGTGACCGGGGGGGTACCTCCTACGAGCAGTACTTC. This sequence encodes CASSDRGGTSYEQYF.

The chain links TRBV18 to TRBJ1-1; the D gene is possibly TRBD1 (6 bases). The CDR3 runs to 13 residues. The V end lost 3 bases, the J end lost 5 bases, and 10 bases lay between the germline ends. Germline CDR1 and CDR2: KGHSH and LQKENI. CDR3 loop: CASSPKQGTEAFF. CDR3 DNA: TGTGCCAGCTCACCCAAACAGGGAACTGAAGCTTTCTTT.

The chain uses TRBV7-3 and TRBJ2-1, with a possible D match to TRBD1 (5 bases). V dropped 0 bases and J dropped 12 bases, with 15 bases sitting between them. Germline loops: CDR1 SGHTA, CDR2 FQGTGA. The CDR3 consists of 14 residues. In DNA, the CDR3 is TGTGCCAGCAGCTTAACTCCCGACAGAGACGGGCAGTTCTTC. Its translation is CASSLTPDRDGQFF.

This chain uses TRBV7-3 with TRBJ2-5; possible D gene TRBD2, 6 bases. This CDR3 comprises 14 residues. The ends were cut back, 2 bases at V and 7 bases at J, with 14 bases in the middle. Per the germline V gene, CDR1 is SGHTA and CDR2 is FQGTGA. This chain's CDR3 is CASSLGGFDGTQYF. CDR3 sequence (DNA): TGTGCCAGCAGCTTAGGGGGGTTTGACGGGACCCAGTACTTC.